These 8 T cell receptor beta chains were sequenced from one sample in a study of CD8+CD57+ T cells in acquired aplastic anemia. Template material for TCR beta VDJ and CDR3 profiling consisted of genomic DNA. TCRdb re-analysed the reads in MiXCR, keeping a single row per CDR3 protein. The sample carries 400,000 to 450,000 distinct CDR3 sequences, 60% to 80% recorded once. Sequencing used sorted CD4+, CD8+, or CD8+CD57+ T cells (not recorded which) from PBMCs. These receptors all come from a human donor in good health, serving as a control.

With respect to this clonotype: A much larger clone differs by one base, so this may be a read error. The CDR3 nucleotides read TGTGCCAGCAGGTCTAGACAACCCGGTAGCGAGTACAATGAGCAGTTCTTC. This gives the protein CASRSRQPGSEYNEQFF. The V call is TRBV7-3, the J call TRBJ2-1; tentative D call: TRBD2 (5 bases). CDR1 and CDR2 (germline): SGHTA, FQGTGA. The CDR3 totals 17 residues. Trimming removed 6 bases from V and 4 bases from J, with 22 bases in between.

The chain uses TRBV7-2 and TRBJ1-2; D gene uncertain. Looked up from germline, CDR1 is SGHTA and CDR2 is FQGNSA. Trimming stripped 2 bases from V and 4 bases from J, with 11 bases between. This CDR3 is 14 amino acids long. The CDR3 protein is CASSLQRRLYGYTF. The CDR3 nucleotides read TGTGCCAGCAGCTTACAACGAAGGCTCTATGGCTACACCTTC.

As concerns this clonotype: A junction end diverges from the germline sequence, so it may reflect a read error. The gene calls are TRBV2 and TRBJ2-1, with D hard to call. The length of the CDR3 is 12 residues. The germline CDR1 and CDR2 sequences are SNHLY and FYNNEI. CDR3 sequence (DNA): TGCGCCAGCAGTGAGGATCGGGCTGAGGAGTTCTTC. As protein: CASSEDRAEEFF.

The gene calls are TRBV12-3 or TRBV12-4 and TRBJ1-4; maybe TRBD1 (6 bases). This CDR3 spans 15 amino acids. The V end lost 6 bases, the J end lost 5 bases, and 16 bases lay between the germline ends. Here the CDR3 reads CASRLSGGANEKLFF. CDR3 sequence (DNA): TGTGCCAGCAGGTTAAGCGGGGGGGCGAATGAAAAACTGTTTTTT.

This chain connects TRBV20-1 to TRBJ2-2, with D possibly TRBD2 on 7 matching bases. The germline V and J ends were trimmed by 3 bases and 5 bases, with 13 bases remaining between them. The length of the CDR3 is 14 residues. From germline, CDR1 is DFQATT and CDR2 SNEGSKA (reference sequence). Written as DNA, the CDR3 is TGCAGTGCTAGGTTAAGGGGGGGGACCGGGGAGCTGTTTTTT. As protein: CSARLRGGTGELFF.

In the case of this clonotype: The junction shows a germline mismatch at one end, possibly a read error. CDR3 DNA sequence: TGCGCCAGCAGCCAAGAGGCACATGCGGGTTCATTC. Protein product: CASSQEAHAGSF. V is TRBV7-8 and J is TRBJ1-1, with D hard to call. The CDR3 runs to 12 residues. The germline V gene has CDR1 SGHVS and CDR2 FQNEAQ. Combining the CDR3 with reference TRBV7-8 and TRBJ1-1 gives the whole variable domain GAGVSQSPRYKVAKRGQDVALRCDPISGHVSLFWYQQALGQGPEFLTYFQNEAQLDKSGLPSDRFFAERPEGSVSTLKIQRTQQEDSAVYLCASSQEAHAGSFGQGTRLTVV.

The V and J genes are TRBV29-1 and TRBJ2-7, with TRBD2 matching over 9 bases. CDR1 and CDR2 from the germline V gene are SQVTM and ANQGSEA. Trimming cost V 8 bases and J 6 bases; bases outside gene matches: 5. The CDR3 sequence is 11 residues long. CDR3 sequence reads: CSQGTSPEQYF. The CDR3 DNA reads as TGCAGCCAAGGGACTAGCCCCGAGCAGTACTTC.

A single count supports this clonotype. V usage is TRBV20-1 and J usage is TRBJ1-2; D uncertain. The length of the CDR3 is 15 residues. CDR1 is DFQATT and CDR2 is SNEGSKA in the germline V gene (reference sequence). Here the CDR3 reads CSVEYAEQETHYFTF. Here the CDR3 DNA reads TGCAGCGTTGAGTACGCTGAGCAAGAGACCCATTACTTCACCTTC.